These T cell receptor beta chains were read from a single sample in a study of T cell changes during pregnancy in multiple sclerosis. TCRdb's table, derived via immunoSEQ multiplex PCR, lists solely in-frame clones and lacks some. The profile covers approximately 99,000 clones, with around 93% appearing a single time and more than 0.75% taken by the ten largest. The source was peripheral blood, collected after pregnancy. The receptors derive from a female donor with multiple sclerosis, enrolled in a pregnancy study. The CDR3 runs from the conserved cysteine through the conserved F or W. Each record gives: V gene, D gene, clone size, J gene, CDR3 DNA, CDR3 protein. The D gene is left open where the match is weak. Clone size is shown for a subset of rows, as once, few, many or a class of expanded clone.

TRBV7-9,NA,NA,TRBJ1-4,TGTGCCAGCAGCTTAGGGGGCGGAAATAATGAAAAACTGTTTTTT,CASSLGGGNNEKLFF
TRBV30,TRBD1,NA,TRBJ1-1,TGTGCCTGGAGTGCGGGACAGGGAAGAACTGAAGCTTTCTTT,CAWSAGQGRTEAFF
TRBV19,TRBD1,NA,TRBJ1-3,TGTGCCAGTAAACAGGGGGCGTTCGCTGGAAACACCATATATTTT,CASKQGAFAGNTIYF
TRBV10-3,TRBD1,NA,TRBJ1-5,TGTGCCATCAGTGGACAGGGCCAGTATCAGCCCCAGCATTTT,CAISGQGQYQPQHF
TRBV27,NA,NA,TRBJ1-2,TGTGCCAGCAGTCGGGTTAACTATGGCTACACCTTC,CASSRVNYGYTF
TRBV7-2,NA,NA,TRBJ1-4,TGTGCCAGCAGTTGGACAGACGCAACTAATGAAAAACTGTTTTTT,CASSWTDATNEKLFF
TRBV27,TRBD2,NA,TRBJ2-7,TGTGCCAGCACTCTCTCAGCAGCGGGAGGGTCGATTCTGCAGTACTTC,CASTLSAAGGSILQYF
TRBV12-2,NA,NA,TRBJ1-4,TGTGCAAGTCGCTCGGAACGGACAGGCAACCCAACTAATGAAAAACTGTTTTTT,CASRSERTGNPTNEKLFF
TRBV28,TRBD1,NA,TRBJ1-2,TGTGCCAGCAGTTCCCCGGCGACAGGGGAGAGGGGCTACACCTTC,CASSSPATGERGYTF
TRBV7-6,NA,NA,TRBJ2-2,TGTGCCAGCAGCTTAAGTTCAGATGCGAACACCGGGGAGCTGTTTTTT,CASSLSSDANTGELFF
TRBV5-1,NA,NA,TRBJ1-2,TGCGCCAGCAGCCCTCGACGGGTGAACTATGGCTACACCTTC,CASSPRRVNYGYTF
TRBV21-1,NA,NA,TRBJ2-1,TGTGCCAGCAGCAAAGGGGGAGGGGAAAACTACAATGAGCAGTTCTTC,CASSKGGGENYNEQFF
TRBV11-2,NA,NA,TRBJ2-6,TGTGCCAGCAGCCTACTCAGGGGCTCTGGGGCCAACGTCCTGACTTTC,CASSLLRGSGANVLTF
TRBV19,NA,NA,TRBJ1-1,TGTGCCAGTAGTATACTGGTACGGACTGAAGCTTTCTTT,CASSILVRTEAFF
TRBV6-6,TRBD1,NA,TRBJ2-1,TGTGCCAGCAGTTACTCTCGTGGACAGGGGCAGGGTGAGCAGTTCTTC,CASSYSRGQGQGEQFF
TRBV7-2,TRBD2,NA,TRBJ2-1,TGTGCCAGCAGCTTAGTAGCGGGATCGTCCTACAATGAGCAGTTCTTC,CASSLVAGSSYNEQFF
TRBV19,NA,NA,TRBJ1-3,TGTGCCAGTACACACAGTAACTCTGGAAACACCATATATTTT,CASTHSNSGNTIYF
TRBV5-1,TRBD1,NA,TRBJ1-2,TGCGCCAGCAGCCTGACAGGGGGAGGCTACACCTTC,CASSLTGGGYTF
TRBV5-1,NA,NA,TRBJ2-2,TGCGCCAGCAGCGATCTAGGTGGCACCGGGGAGCTGTTTTTT,CASSDLGGTGELFF
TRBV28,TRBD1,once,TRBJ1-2,TGTGCCAGCAGTCCGTCGCCGGGACAGGGGATCCCTGGCTACACCTTC,CASSPSPGQGIPGYTF
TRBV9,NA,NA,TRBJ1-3,TGTGCCAGCAGCCTAGCCGGTGGAAACACCATATATTTT,CASSLAGGNTIYF
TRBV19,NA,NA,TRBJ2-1,TGTGCCAGTGCTGAGGGCGTAGGGAATGAGCAGTTCTTC,CASAEGVGNEQFF